This T cell receptor (beta chain) was captured by sequencing in a study of cytomegalovirus exposure and HLA in healthy donors. Study observations and caveats: A missense DCLRE1C variant was associated with V- and J-gene trimming of TCR beta chains in a later analysis, and an independent cohort replicated the association. Later work found that TCR association rates differed between HLA loci; DRB1 had the most and HLA-C the fewest. Reports indicated that the classifier achieved high specificity and sensitivity in diagnosing cytomegalovirus status. Productive rates of about 87% or about 30% were seen for most TCR beta V segments in an earlier analysis.

The study ran its PCR with 60 Vbeta and 13 Jbeta primers. Profiled with immunoSEQ multiplex PCR; TCRdb holds only in-frame clones, not every one. Of roughly 120,000 clones listed, around 84% are singletons. In the case of this clone: Its antigen is still unknown.

With 3 bases clipped from V and 8 bases from J, the junction kept 11 bases outside the gene matches. The CDR3 sequence is 15 residues long. Germline loops: CDR1 SGHRS, CDR2 YFSETQ. The chain is built from TRBV5-1 and TRBJ2-4; 7 bases are shared with TRBD2. The material sequenced was PBMCs. This clonotype originated in a woman aged 25 to 45 in good health and CMV-seropositive. CDR3 region: CASSSGLGALDIQYF. Written as DNA, the CDR3 is TGCGCCAGCAGCTCCGGACTAGGGGCGTTGGACATTCAGTACTTC.